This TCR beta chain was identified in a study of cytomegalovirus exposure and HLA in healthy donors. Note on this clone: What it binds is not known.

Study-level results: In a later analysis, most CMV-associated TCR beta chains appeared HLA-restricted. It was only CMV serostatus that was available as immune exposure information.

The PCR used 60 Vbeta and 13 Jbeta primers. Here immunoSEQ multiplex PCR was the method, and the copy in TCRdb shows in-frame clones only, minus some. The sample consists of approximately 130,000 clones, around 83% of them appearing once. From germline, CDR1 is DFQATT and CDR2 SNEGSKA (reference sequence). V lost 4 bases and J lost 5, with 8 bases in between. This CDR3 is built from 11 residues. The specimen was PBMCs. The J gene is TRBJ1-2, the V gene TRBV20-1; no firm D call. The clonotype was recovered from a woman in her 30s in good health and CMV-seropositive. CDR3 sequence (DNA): TGCAGTGCTACGGGTCTTTATGGCTACACCTTC. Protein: CSATGLYGYTF.